This TCR beta chain was sequenced during a study of T cell responses to AZD1222 COVID-19 vaccine. Broader study findings: Spike-specific TCR breadth and depth rose after two AZD1222 doses. Unmutated variant regions are reportedly targeted by nearly half of spike-specific TCRs. Possibly, clonal diversity was underestimated; donors were largely white British and included more females. Among those given AZD1222, only six or seven were seropositive at baseline.

Turning to this clone: Antigen specificity is unknown.

With 4 bases clipped from V and 10 bases from J, the junction kept 6 bases outside the gene matches. The length of the CDR3 is 14 residues. Per germline, CDR1 SGHDT and CDR2 YYEEEE. Produced via immunoSEQ multiplex PCR; TCRdb's table is partial and in-frame only. The data contain roughly 110,000 clones, approximately 84% of them singletons. The sample in question was peripheral blood, obtained on day 0 of AZD1222 vaccination. The sequence was obtained from an adult in good health. The V call is TRBV5-6, the J call TRBJ1-6; 9 nucleotides agree with TRBD1. Here the CDR3 DNA reads TGTGCCAGCAGCCCCACAGGGGGCAAGTCACCCCTCCACTTT. Its protein product is CASSPTGGKSPLHF.